This TCR beta chain is from a study of blood T cells in healthy people across ages (dated by TCRdb to the mid-2010s). General notes on the study: In model experiments, template switching captured roughly one uniquely barcoded TCR beta cDNA molecule for every two T cells. Using deep sequencing normalized with unique cDNA molecular identifiers, the study measured how TCR beta repertoire diversity changes with age. The donors were divided into four age groups: young (average around 15 years), middle-aged (under 40), aged (about 60) and long-lived (around 87). To avoid experimental bias, donors of different ages were randomly spread across the sequencing lanes. Using the same blood draw, the study looked at two additional independent replicas of 1 million unique cDNA reads for two donors, one aged 18 to 29 and the other aged 80 or older. Broad study findings and their caveats: The percentage of naive T cells measured by flow cytometry correlated strongly with observed TCR beta diversity. Estimates of total diversity from one million sequenced T cells were regarded as lower bounds and underestimates. Observed TCR beta diversity per million T cells fell roughly linearly with age, and a significant reduction was already apparent by age around 40. Conclusive comparison of naive and antigen-experienced compartments was prevented by the profiling of bulk unsorted PBMCs. The long-lived group showed more naive CD4+ T cells, fewer expanded clones and increased TCR diversity than the aged group, suggesting age selection. Donor CMV infection status was unknown, potentially confounding age-related changes in expanded clonotypes.

The roughly 39 donors, aged 6 to 90 years, were systemically healthy Caucasian individuals from Russia. About 9.8 milliliters of peripheral blood were drawn from each donor into EDTA-treated Vacutainer tubes. Ficoll-Paque density-gradient centrifugation was used to isolate PBMCs, with at least 6.5 million obtained per sample. Trizol reagent was used to extract total RNA from the PBMCs, yielding at least 5 micrograms per sample. For every donor, an aliquot of PBMCs went through flow cytometry to measure the percentages of naive CD45RAhigh/CD27high T cells. This clonotype was observed a few times. The clone's antigen remains unknown. Per-base qualities were not stored, and no clone one base away is much larger. The library was generated by 5' RACE. A second PCR of roughly 6 to 12 cycles was run with a J-beta primer mix and a sample-barcoded 5' primer. A unique molecular identifier was introduced onto each TCR beta cDNA molecule by a template-switch 5' adaptor carrying 12 random nucleotides. Each sample yielded at least 2.5 million CDR3-containing paired-end reads. The Mint cDNA synthesis kit, primed by a TRBC-specific oligonucleotide, was used to synthesize first-strand cDNA from all RNA. Following uracil-DNA glycosylase treatment, all cDNA underwent a first 18-cycle PCR with the universal primers M1SS and BC2_uni_R. On the study's bioinformatics: Normalization of each sample was performed by random selection of 1 million high-quality reads, each carrying a distinct molecular identifier. Reads sharing molecular identifiers were discarded rather than binned into consensus sequences. CDR3 identification, clonotype clustering and error correction used MiTCR with a Q25 quality threshold and the strictest error-elimination algorithm. A nonparametric unseen species model with Euler transformation was used to estimate lower-bound total TCR beta diversity. TCRdb applied fastp at Q25 and MiXCR to the public reads, then kept only in-frame beta chains. Each CDR3 protein appears once, grouped with its most common genes and DNA. These V and J calls rely on TCRdb rather than the paper's analysis. A total of some 1.8 million distinct CDR3 sequences appear in this sample, about 39% of them only once. Clones ranked in the top ten supply approximately 22% of the sample.

CDR1 and CDR2, looked up from the germline V gene, are MDHEN and SYDVKM. The germline ends are 15 bases apart after V is trimmed by 5 bases and J by 4 bases. From the cysteine up to the phenylalanine, the CDR3 has a length of 15 residues. Only the CDR3 DNA stays, 45 bases, in frame from base 1. Sequencing was performed on blood. The TCR sequence derives from a human donor in good health. Recombination connected TRBV28 to TRBJ1-5; the best D guess is TRBD1, with 6 bases matching. The CDR3 region reads CASSALGTTNQPQHF. Here is the DNA: TGTGCCAGCAGTGCCCTCGGGACAACAAATCAGCCCCAGCATTTT.